This T cell receptor beta chain was captured by sequencing in a study of T cell responses to AZD1222 COVID-19 vaccine. Sequenced by immunoSEQ multiplex PCR; TCRdb stores in-frame clones only, minus some. The sample lists more than 95,000 clones, more than 85% occurring once. The study's findings and limits: The CD4 TCRs associated with vaccination extended across spike and predominated at 160-218 and 743-854. Donors skewed white British and female; clonal diversity was possibly underestimated.

CDR1 is MNHNS and CDR2 is SASEGT in the germline V gene. The CDR3 runs to 14 residues. V was pared by 3 bases and J by 2 bases, with 4 bases of the junction left unmatched. As concerns this clone: Antigen: not known.

The chain couples TRBV6-1 to TRBJ2-7, with 7 bases lining up with TRBD2. This TCR was recovered from an adult in good health. The sequenced sample was peripheral blood, obtained on day 0 of MenACWY control vaccination. In DNA form, the CDR3 reads TGTGCCAGCAGTGACCGGACTAGGGCCTACGAGCAGTACTTC. Amino acids: CASSDRTRAYEQYF.